This T cell receptor beta chain originates from a study of blood T cell repertoires in COVID-19. The data were produced by immunoSEQ multiplex PCR, yet TCRdb's version contains in-frame clones alone and is incomplete. Among 180,000 or so clones, around four fifths were seen once, and the ten largest hold approximately 4.7%. The CDR3 loop spans 14 amino acids. V was cut by 4 bases and J by 8 bases, with 14 bases left in between. Germline V gene data show CDR1 as MNHNY and CDR2 as SVGAGI (reference sequence). J is TRBJ1-4 and V is TRBV6-6; D is possibly TRBD1 (6 bases). The receptor's source is a woman aged 50 to 65 who had recovered from COVID-19. Sequencing used PBMCs or T cells enriched from blood (not recorded which). CDR3 in amino acids: CASSSGRQGEKLFF. The CDR3, as DNA: TGTGCCAGCAGTTCAGGGCGTCAGGGGGAAAAACTGTTTTTT.